This T cell receptor beta chain was recovered during a study of blood T cell repertoires in COVID-19. This table comes from immunoSEQ multiplex PCR, and its TCRdb copy is limited to in-frame clones, with some not included. The sample includes around 270,000 clones, around 80% of them seen just once. CDR1 and CDR2 from the germline V gene are SGHNT and YENEEA. Germline trimming cut 1 base from V and 3 bases from J; bases unmatched to any gene: 4. The CDR3 has 15 residues. The source of this sequence is a man aged 55 to 70 with acute or convalescent COVID-19. The chain couples TRBV11-3 to TRBJ2-7; 9 nucleotides agree with TRBD1. Source material: peripheral blood. The CDR3 nucleotides are TGTGCCAGCAGCTTAGGGACAGGGGTGGTCTACGAGCAGTACTTC. It specifies CASSLGTGVVYEQYF.